The 16 T cell receptor beta chains reported below all come from one sample, sequenced in a study of blood T cell repertoires in COVID-19. TCRdb keeps only in-frame clones here, not all; method: immunoSEQ multiplex PCR. The sample has 200,000 to 250,000 clones, over 75% seen once; the top ten hold roughly 4.6%. The sample comprised peripheral blood. These TCRs come from a man in his fifties or sixties with COVID-19, enrolled during active disease.

This clone was found once. V gene TRBV4-1 combines with J gene TRBJ2-1; 11 bases align to TRBD2. Germline V gene data show CDR1 as MGHRA and CDR2 as YSYEKL. The CDR3 runs 15 residues. Trimming removed 2 bases from V and 7 bases from J; junction bases left unmatched: 4. The chain's CDR3 is CASSQLAGGSNEQFF. The CDR3 nucleotides are TGCGCCAGCAGCCAACTAGCGGGGGGCTCGAATGAGCAGTTCTTC.

The gene calls are TRBV14 and TRBJ2-7; 9 positions agree with TRBD1. The germline V gene encodes CDR1 SGHDN and CDR2 FVKESK. This CDR3 is built from 15 residues. With V trimmed by 1 base and J by 1 base, 2 bases remained unmatched. CDR3: CASSQGDRASYEQYF. CDR3 in DNA: TGTGCCAGCAGCCAAGGGGACAGGGCGTCCTACGAGCAGTACTTC.

This chain uses TRBV27 with TRBJ1-2; 7 bases line up with TRBD1. Trimming cost V 6 bases and J 2 bases; bases outside gene matches: 3. This CDR3 comprises 13 residues. Germline CDR1 is MNHEY and CDR2 is SMNVEV (reference sequence). CDR3 sequence reads: CASRRTGNYGYTF. DNA for the CDR3: TGTGCCAGCAGACGGACAGGAAACTATGGCTACACCTTC.

V usage is TRBV3-1 (or the pseudogene TRBV3-2) and J usage is TRBJ2-2, with D possibly being TRBD1 (6 bases). Germline V gives CDR1 LGHDT, CDR2 YNNKEL (reference sequence). This CDR3 has 13 residues. V was clipped by 4 bases and J by 5 bases, with 8 bases between them. CDR3 in amino acids: CASSLQGTGELFF. In DNA, the CDR3 is TGTGCCAGCAGCCTCCAGGGGACCGGGGAGCTGTTTTTT.

V and J are TRBV3-1 (or the pseudogene TRBV3-2) and TRBJ2-7, with 9 bases fitting TRBD1. CDR1 and CDR2 from the germline V gene are LGHDT and YNNKEL (reference sequence). V shed 2 bases, J shed 1 base, and the junction held 12 bases outside the gene matches. This CDR3 spans 18 amino acids. CDR3 bases: TGTGCCAGCAGCCAACCCGACCGTCGGACAGGGGCGTCCTACGAGCAGTACTTC. Translated, it gives CASSQPDRRTGASYEQYF.

This rearrangement joins TRBV11-3 to TRBJ1-1, with D tentatively TRBD1 (5 bases). Germline values: CDR1 SGHNT, CDR2 YENEEA. The CDR3 is 14 amino acids. Trimming stripped 5 bases from V and 4 bases from J, with 14 bases between. As DNA, the CDR3 is TGTGCCAGCAGCCCAGGTCAGGGAGGCACTGAAGCTTTCTTT. Protein product: CASSPGQGGTEAFF.

The V gene is TRBV4-2, the J gene TRBJ2-2; a possible D gene is TRBD1 (7 bases). Germline CDR1 is LGHNA and CDR2 is YNFKEQ. Trimming shortened V by 3 bases and J by 5 bases, and 16 bases separated the two germline ends. The CDR3 consists of 16 residues. The CDR3 region is CASSHQDRAGTGELFF. In DNA form, the CDR3 reads TGTGCCAGCAGCCACCAAGACAGGGCGGGAACCGGGGAGCTGTTTTTT.

The rearrangement uses TRBV11-3 and TRBJ1-6, with TRBD1 as a possible D gene (5 bases). The CDR3 has 13 amino acids. Trimming removed 2 bases at V and 6 bases at J, with 5 bases between. Germline V lookup: CDR1 SGHNT, CDR2 YENEEA. The DNA for the CDR3 is TGTGCCAGCAGCTTACAGGGTAATTCACCCCTCCACTTT. The encoded protein is CASSLQGNSPLHF.

Note on this clone: Its ends do not fully match the called genes, so a read error is possible. V and J are TRBV7-7 and TRBJ2-7; 9 nucleotides agree with TRBD2. The CDR3 is made up of 17 amino acids. Germline V CDR1 and CDR2: SSHAT, FNYEAQ (reference sequence). The CDR3 is CASSLERSGGIAYEQYF. Here the CDR3 DNA reads TGTGCTAGCAGCTTAGAGAGGAGCGGGGGGATCGCCTACGAGCAGTACTTC.

This rearrangement joins TRBV6-4 to TRBJ2-2, with 10 bases aligning to TRBD2. Germline CDR1 is MRHNA and CDR2 is SNTAGT. The CDR3 extends over 15 amino acids. The trim removed 8 bases at V and 3 bases at J, leaving 6 bases unmatched. The CDR3: CASAAGGHDTGELFF. DNA for the CDR3: TGTGCCAGCGCAGCGGGGGGGCACGACACCGGGGAGCTGTTTTTT.

On this clone itself: Other nucleotide sequences from this sample produce the same CDR3. In DNA, the CDR3 is TGTGCCAGCAGTGAACGGGGAAGCACAGATACGCAGTATTTT. The encoded protein is CASSERGSTDTQYF. V gene TRBV6-4 combines with J gene TRBJ2-3, with D perhaps TRBD2 (5 bases). Trimming stripped 3 bases from V and 0 bases from J, with 7 bases between. This CDR3 contains 14 residues. Germline V gene data show CDR1 as MRHNA and CDR2 as SNTAGT.

CDR3 region: CASSLRQTASYNEQFF. The CDR3, as DNA: TGTGCCAGCAGCTTAAGGCAGACAGCATCCTACAATGAGCAGTTCTTC. This chain uses TRBV7-3 with TRBJ2-1, with D perhaps matching TRBD1 (5 bases). CDR3 length: 16 amino acids. Trimming left V 1 base short and J 1 base short, with 11 bases between. CDR1 and CDR2 (germline): SGHTA, FQGTGA.

The chain uses TRBV19 and TRBJ1-5, with unresolved D. The CDR3 contains 14 residues. V was shortened by 6 bases and J by 6 bases, with 15 bases between the two germline ends. Germline lookup yields CDR1 LNHDA and CDR2 SQIVND (reference sequence). CDR3 DNA sequence: TGTGCCAGTAGCCACCCATCGGTAGCTCAGCCCCAGCATTTT. Protein: CASSHPSVAQPQHF.

V is TRBV7-9 and J is TRBJ2-1, with 8 bases lining up with TRBD1. This CDR3 comprises 15 residues. The germline V gene encodes CDR1 SEHNR and CDR2 FQNEAQ (reference sequence). The V segment lost 1 base and the J segment 5 bases; nucleotides outside the gene matches: 4. CDR3 loop: CASSLGQGANNEQFF. In DNA, the CDR3 is TGTGCCAGCAGCTTAGGGCAGGGGGCTAACAATGAGCAGTTCTTC.

The chain employs TRBV18 and TRBJ2-5; maybe TRBD2 (7 bases). The germline CDR1 and CDR2 sequences are KGHSH and LQKENI. The CDR3 length is 15 residues. The ends were cut back, 6 bases at V and 5 bases at J, with 19 bases in the middle. The CDR3 protein is CASSVGQPGGETQYF. The CDR3 DNA follows: TGTGCCAGCTCCGTAGGACAGCCGGGGGGTGAGACCCAGTACTTC.

The chain uses TRBV5-4 and TRBJ1-4; a weak D match, TRBD1 (5 bases). The CDR3 contains 15 residues. Trimming removed 5 bases from V and 12 bases from J, with 23 bases in between. Germline-derived CDR1 and CDR2 are SGHNT and YYREEE (reference sequence). CDR3 loop: CASSYGNVVGEELFF. CDR3 nucleotides: TGTGCCAGCAGTTACGGCAATGTGGTAGGGGAAGAACTGTTTTTT.